These T cell receptor beta chains were read from a single sample in a study of early T cells in non-severe SARS-CoV-2 infection. TCRdb itself ran the 5' RACE reads through MiXCR, one entry per CDR3 protein. The sample consists of roughly 63,000 distinct CDR3 sequences, approximately 13% of them appearing once. The sequencing input was whole blood. The receptors come from an adult who was a healthcare worker with PCR-confirmed SARS-CoV-2 infection or an uninfected control (not recorded which). Each CDR3 is given with its conserved first and last residue. A D gene is named only where the DNA matches it firmly. Not every row has a clone size; where given, it reads once, few, many or a size class.

j_gene | d_gene | v_gene | abundance | CDR3aa | CDR3nt
TRBJ2-5 | . | TRBV5-4 | . | CASSFPGRQETQYF | TGTGCCAGCAGTTTTCCGGGACGGCAAGAGACCCAGTACTTC
TRBJ1-1 | TRBD1 | TRBV6-6 | many | CASSPGQGKTEAFF | TGTGCCAGCAGCCCGGGACAGGGAAAGACTGAAGCTTTCTTT
TRBJ2-1 | . | TRBV9 | . | CASSVVTQGNEQFF | TGTGCCAGCAGCGTAGTCACACAGGGAAATGAGCAGTTCTTC
TRBJ2-5 | TRBD2 | TRBV6-5 | . | CASSYGRTSGIETQYF | TGTGCCAGCAGTTACGGTAGAACTAGCGGTATAGAGACCCAGTACTTC
TRBJ1-2 | . | TRBV7-2 | many | CASSPRTAMANYGYTF | TGTGCCAGCAGCCCCCGGACAGCTATGGCTAACTATGGCTACACCTTC
TRBJ2-5 | TRBD2 | TRBV20-1 | few | CSAPKGLAGELETQYF | TGCAGTGCACCAAAGGGACTAGCGGGAGAGTTGGAGACCCAGTACTTC
TRBJ1-1 | TRBD1 | TRBV5-5 | . | CASSKGQVMNTEAFF | TGTGCCAGCAGCAAAGGACAGGTCATGAACACTGAAGCTTTCTTT
TRBJ1-1 | . | TRBV20-1 | many | CSATWGHTEAFF | TGCAGTGCTACTTGGGGGCACACTGAAGCTTTCTTT
TRBJ2-6 | . | TRBV10-3 | many | CAISGDSGANVLTF | TGTGCCATCAGTGGGGACTCTGGGGCCAACGTCCTGACTTTC
TRBJ1-2 | . | TRBV30 | many | CAWSGGSRGYGYTF | TGTGCCTGGAGTGGGGGATCTCGGGGCTATGGCTACACCTTC
TRBJ1-6 | . | TRBV2 | few | CASRRTENSPLHF | TGTGCCAGCAGACGGACAGAAAATTCACCCCTCCACTTT
TRBJ1-5 | . | TRBV30 | few | CAWSVWGAQEPQHF | TGTGCCTGGAGTGTTTGGGGGGCCCAGGAGCCCCAGCATTTT
TRBJ2-1 | . | TRBV4-1 | . | CASSQDETALNEQFF | TGCGCCAGCAGCCAAGACGAGACAGCCCTTAATGAGCAGTTCTTC
TRBJ2-3 | TRBD2 | TRBV3-1 | many | CASSPGTLAGVTDTQYF | TGTGCCAGCAGCCCTGGGACACTAGCGGGGGTCACAGATACGCAGTATTTT
TRBJ2-7 | . | TRBV6-2/TRBV6-3 | few | CASTGSRTSSYEQYF | TGTGCCAGCACCGGGTCCAGGACGAGCTCCTACGAGCAGTACTTC
TRBJ2-3 | TRBD2 | TRBV7-2 | many | CASSFAQSGGARDTQYF | TGTGCCAGCAGCTTCGCACAAAGCGGGGGGGCGAGGGATACGCAGTATTTT
TRBJ1-1 | . | TRBV6-6 | many | CASSYAGVGTEAFF | TGTGCCAGCAGTTACGCAGGGGTGGGTACTGAAGCTTTCTTT
TRBJ2-5 | TRBD2 | TRBV3-1 | many | CASSPGGGRGETQYF | TGTGCCAGCAGCCCAGGCGGGGGGCGGGGAGAGACCCAGTACTTC
TRBJ1-1 | . | TRBV21-1 | few | CASRKSPDRVGTEAFF | TGTGCCAGCAGGAAATCCCCCGACAGGGTAGGCACTGAAGCTTTCTTT
TRBJ2-2 | . | TRBV12-3/TRBV12-4 | . | CASSGDWGSRELFF | TGTGCCAGCAGTGGGGACTGGGGGAGCCGGGAGCTGTTTTTT
TRBJ2-5 | TRBD2 | TRBV11-2 | few | CASSLETSGEETQYF | TGTGCCAGCAGCTTAGAAACTAGCGGGGAAGAGACCCAGTACTTC
TRBJ1-2 | . | TRBV7-9 | . | CASSLGAAANYGYTF | TGTGCCAGCAGCTTAGGGGCGGCGGCTAACTATGGCTACACCTTC
TRBJ2-2 | TRBD1 | TRBV6-6 | . | CASSYRYRQGGTGELFF | TGTGCCAGCAGTTACCGCTACCGACAGGGCGGCACCGGGGAGCTGTTTTTT
TRBJ2-7 | TRBD1 | TRBV18 | . | CASSPPDRVYEQYF | TGTGCCAGCTCACCACCGGACAGGGTCTACGAGCAGTACTTC
TRBJ2-2 | . | TRBV3-1 | . | CASSQDLSDTGELFF | TGTGCCAGCAGCCAAGATCTCAGCGACACCGGGGAGCTGTTTTTT
TRBJ1-2 | . | TRBV29-1 | many | CSVWGDYGYTF | TGCAGCGTCTGGGGCGACTATGGCTACACCTTC
TRBJ1-2 | . | TRBV2 | . | CASSPGHGNGGYTF | TGTGCCAGCAGCCCCGGGCATGGTAACGGTGGCTACACCTTC
TRBJ2-7 | . | TRBV6-6 | many | CASSREESYEQYF | TGTGCCAGCAGCAGGGAGGAGTCCTACGAGCAGTACTTC
TRBJ2-2 | . | TRBV6-6 | many | CASSYISGELFF | TGTGCCAGCAGTTACATCTCCGGGGAGCTGTTTTTT
TRBJ2-3 | . | TRBV10-3 | . | CAISSLADTQYF | TGTGCCATCAGTAGCTTGGCAGATACGCAGTATTTT
TRBJ1-1 | . | TRBV3-1 | few | CASSFQRNTEAFF | TGTGCCAGCAGCTTCCAACGGAACACTGAAGCTTTCTTT
TRBJ2-5 | . | TRBV10-3 | few | CAINGRGSETQYF | TGTGCCATCAACGGGAGAGGGAGCGAGACCCAGTACTTC
TRBJ2-1 | TRBD2 | TRBV2 | many | CASSEAGGGNYNEQFF | TGTGCCAGCAGTGAAGCCGGCGGGGGGAACTACAATGAGCAGTTCTTC
TRBJ2-3 | TRBD1 | TRBV2 | many | CASRGGLGTGKGDTQYF | TGTGCCAGCAGGGGGGGACTCGGGACAGGGAAGGGAGATACGCAGTATTTT
TRBJ2-5 | . | TRBV6-5 | many | CASSLSLGGPGAQYF | TGTGCCAGCAGTCTTAGCCTGGGGGGGCCAGGGGCCCAGTACTTC
TRBJ1-2 | . | TRBV7-2 | many | CASSLEPASYGYTF | TGTGCCAGCAGCTTAGAGCCAGCGTCCTATGGCTACACCTTC
TRBJ2-2 | . | TRBV4-3 | many | CASSQDWQNTGELFF | TGCGCCAGCAGCCAAGATTGGCAGAACACCGGGGAGCTGTTTTTT
TRBJ2-3 | . | TRBV3-1 | once | CASSQGVDLGTHTDTRYF | TGTGCCAGCAGCCAAGGGGTGGATCTAGGGACTCACACAGATACGCGGTATTTT
TRBJ2-3 | . | TRBV7-2 | . | CASSFAATDTQYF | TGTGCCAGCAGCTTTGCAGCGACAGATACGCAGTATTTT
TRBJ2-3 | TRBD2 | TRBV9 | many | CASSVLARAGPPTDTQYF | TGTGCCAGCAGCGTCCTAGCCCGAGCGGGGCCCCCCACAGATACGCAGTATTTT
TRBJ2-7 | TRBD1 | TRBV3-1 | . | CASSQMPGQGYEQYF | TGTGCCAGCAGCCAAATGCCGGGACAGGGCTACGAGCAGTACTTC
TRBJ2-3 | TRBD2 | TRBV5-6 | few | CASSRPQAGVATDTQYF | TGTGCCAGCAGCCGACCTCAGGCGGGGGTCGCCACAGATACGCAGTATTTT
TRBJ1-6 | . | TRBV20-1 | many | CSARDAALSRLLSPLHF | TGCAGTGCTAGAGATGCCGCCCTATCACGTCTCCTTTCACCCCTCCACTTT
TRBJ2-1 | . | TRBV15 | few | CATSREGSSYNEQFF | TGTGCCACCAGCAGAGAGGGGAGCTCCTACAATGAGCAGTTCTTC
TRBJ1-2 | TRBD1 | TRBV7-9 | . | CATTGTGLFYGYTF | TGTGCCACCACCGGGACAGGCCTGTTCTATGGCTACACCTTC
TRBJ2-1 | . | TRBV20-1 | few | CSARADGEQFF | TGCAGTGCTAGAGCCGACGGTGAGCAGTTCTTC